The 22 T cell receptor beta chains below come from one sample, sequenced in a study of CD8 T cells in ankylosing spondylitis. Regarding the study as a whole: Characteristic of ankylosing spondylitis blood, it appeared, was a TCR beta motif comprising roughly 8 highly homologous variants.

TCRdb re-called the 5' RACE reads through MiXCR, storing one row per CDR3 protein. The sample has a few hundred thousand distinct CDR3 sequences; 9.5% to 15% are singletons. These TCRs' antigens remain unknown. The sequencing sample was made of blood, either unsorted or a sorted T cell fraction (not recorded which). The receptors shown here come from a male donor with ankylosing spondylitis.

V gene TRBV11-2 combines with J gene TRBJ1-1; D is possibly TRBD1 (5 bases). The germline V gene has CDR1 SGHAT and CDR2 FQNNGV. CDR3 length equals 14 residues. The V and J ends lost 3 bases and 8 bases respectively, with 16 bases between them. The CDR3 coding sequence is TGTGCCAGCAGCTTTAAGAGACCATCAGGGGAAGCTTTCTTT. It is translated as CASSFKRPSGEAFF.

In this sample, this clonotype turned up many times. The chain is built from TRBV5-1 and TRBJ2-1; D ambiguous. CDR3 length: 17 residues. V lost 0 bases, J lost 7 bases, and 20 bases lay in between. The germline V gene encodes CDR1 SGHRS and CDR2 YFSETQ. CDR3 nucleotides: TGCGCCAGCAGCTTGGGGACCGGGCTTGCGACGAGTAATGAGCAGTTCTTC. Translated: CASSLGTGLATSNEQFF.

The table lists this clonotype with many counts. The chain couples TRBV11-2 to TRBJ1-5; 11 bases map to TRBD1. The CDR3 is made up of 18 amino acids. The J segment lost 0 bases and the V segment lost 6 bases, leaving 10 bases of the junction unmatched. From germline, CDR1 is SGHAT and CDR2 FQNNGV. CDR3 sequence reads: CASSRGTGGRYSNQPQHF. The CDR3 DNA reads TGTGCCAGCAGTCGAGGGACAGGGGGGCGGTATAGCAATCAGCCCCAGCATTTT.

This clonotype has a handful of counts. The CDR3 DNA reads as TGCGCCAGCAGCTTGCGCGGTAAAAGAAATTCCTACGAGCAGTACGTC. Translated, it gives CASSLRGKRNSYEQYV. The chain has TRBV5-1 and TRBJ2-7; no reliable D call. V gave up 1 base and J gave up 1 base, with 15 bases separating them. The CDR3 runs to 16 residues. Germline lookup yields CDR1 SGHRS and CDR2 YFSETQ.

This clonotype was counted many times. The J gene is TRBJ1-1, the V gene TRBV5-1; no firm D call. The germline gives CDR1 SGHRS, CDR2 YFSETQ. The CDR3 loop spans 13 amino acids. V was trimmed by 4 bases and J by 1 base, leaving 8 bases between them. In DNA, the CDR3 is TGCGCCAGCAGCACTGGGCCGAACACTGAAGCTTTCTTT. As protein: CASSTGPNTEAFF.

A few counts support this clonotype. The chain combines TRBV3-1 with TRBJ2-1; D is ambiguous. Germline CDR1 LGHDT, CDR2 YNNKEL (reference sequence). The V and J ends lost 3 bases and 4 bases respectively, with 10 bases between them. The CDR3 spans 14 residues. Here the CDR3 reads CASSHPRHYNEQFF. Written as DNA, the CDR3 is TGTGCCAGCAGCCATCCTAGGCATTACAATGAGCAGTTCTTC.

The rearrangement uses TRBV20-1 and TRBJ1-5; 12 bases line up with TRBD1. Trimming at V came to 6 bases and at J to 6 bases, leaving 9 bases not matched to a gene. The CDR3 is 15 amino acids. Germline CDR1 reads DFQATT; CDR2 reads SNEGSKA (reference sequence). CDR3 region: CSAAPGQGAGQPQHF. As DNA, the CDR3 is TGCAGTGCAGCACCGGGACAGGGGGCTGGTCAGCCCCAGCATTTT.

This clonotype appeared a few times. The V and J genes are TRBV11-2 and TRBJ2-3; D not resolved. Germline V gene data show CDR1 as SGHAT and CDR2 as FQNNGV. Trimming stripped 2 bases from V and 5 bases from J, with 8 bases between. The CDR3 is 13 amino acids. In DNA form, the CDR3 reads TGTGCCAGCAGCTTACTGTCGAGAGATACGCAGTATTTT. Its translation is CASSLLSRDTQYF.

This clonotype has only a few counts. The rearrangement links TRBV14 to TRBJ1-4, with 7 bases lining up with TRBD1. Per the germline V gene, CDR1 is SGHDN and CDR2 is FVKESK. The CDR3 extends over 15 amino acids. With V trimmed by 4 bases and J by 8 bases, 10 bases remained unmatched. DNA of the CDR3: TGTGCCAGCAGCCCCCAGACAGGGATGGGGGAAAAACTGTTTTTT. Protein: CASSPQTGMGEKLFF.

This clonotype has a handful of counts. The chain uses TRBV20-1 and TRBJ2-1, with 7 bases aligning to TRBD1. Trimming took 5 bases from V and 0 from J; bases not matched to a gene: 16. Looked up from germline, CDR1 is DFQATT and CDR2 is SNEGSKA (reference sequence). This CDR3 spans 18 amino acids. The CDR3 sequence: CSARNFRQGGNSYNEQFF. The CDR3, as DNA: TGCAGTGCTCGGAATTTTAGACAGGGTGGTAACTCCTACAATGAGCAGTTCTTC.

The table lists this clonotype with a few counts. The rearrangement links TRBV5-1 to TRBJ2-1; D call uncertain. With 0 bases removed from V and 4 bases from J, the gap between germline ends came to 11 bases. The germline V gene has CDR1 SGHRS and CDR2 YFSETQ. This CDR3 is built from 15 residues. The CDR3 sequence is CASSLDSPGYNEQFF. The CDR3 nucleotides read TGCGCCAGCAGCTTGGACTCCCCCGGTTACAATGAGCAGTTCTTC.

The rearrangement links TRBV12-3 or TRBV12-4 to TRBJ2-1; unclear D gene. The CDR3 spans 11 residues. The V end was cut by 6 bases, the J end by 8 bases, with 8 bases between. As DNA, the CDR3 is TGTGCCAGCAGGGTTGTCGATGAGCAGTTCTTC. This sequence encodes CASRVVDEQFF.

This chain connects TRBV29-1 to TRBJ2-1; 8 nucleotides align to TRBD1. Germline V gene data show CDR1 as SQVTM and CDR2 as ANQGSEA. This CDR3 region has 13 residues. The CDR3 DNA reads TGCAGGGGCTGGAGACAGGGGACGAATGAGCAGTTCTTC. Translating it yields CRGWRQGTNEQFF.

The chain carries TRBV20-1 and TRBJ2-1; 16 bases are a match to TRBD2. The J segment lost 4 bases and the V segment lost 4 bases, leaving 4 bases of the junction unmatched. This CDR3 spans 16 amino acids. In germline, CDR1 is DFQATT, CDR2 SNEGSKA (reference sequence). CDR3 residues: CSATQGLAGGYNEQFF. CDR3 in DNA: TGCAGTGCTACTCAGGGACTAGCGGGAGGGTACAATGAGCAGTTCTTC.

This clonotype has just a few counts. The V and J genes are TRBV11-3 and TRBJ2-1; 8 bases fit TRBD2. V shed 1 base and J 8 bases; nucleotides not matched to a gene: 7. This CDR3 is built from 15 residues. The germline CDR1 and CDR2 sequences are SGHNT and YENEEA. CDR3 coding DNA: TGTGCCAGCAGCTTAGGTCTAGCGGGTAGAGATGAGCAGTTCTTC. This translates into CASSLGLAGRDEQFF.

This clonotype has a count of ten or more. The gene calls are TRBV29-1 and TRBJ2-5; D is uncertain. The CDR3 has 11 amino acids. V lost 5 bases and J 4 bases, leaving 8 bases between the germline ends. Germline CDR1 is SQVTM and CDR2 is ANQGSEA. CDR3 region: CSVLGSETQYF. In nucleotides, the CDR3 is TGCAGCGTTCTAGGGTCAGAGACCCAGTACTTC.

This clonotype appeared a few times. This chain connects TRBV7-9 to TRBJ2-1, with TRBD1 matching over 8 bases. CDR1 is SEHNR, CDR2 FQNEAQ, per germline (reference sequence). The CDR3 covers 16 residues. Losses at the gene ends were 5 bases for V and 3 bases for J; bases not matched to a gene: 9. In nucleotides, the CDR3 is TGTGCCAGCAGCACCCATCGGGACAGGAACTACAATGAGCAGTTCTTC. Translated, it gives CASSTHRDRNYNEQFF. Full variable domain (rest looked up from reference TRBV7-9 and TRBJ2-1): DTGVSQNPRHKITKRGQNVTFRCDPISEHNRLYWYRQTLGQGPEFLTYFQNEAQLEKSRLLSDRFSAERPKGSFSTLEIQRTEQGDSAMYLCASSTHRDRNYNEQFFGPGTRLTVL.

Written as DNA, the CDR3 is TGTGCCATCAGTGGGGCGGGAGCCCCCTACGAGCAGTACTTC. Translated, it gives CAISGAGAPYEQYF. This chain uses TRBV10-3 with TRBJ2-7, with 7 bases lining up with TRBD2. Per the germline V gene, CDR1 is ENHRY and CDR2 is SYGVKD. V shed 4 bases, J shed 2 bases, and the junction held 5 bases outside the gene matches. The CDR3 is 14 residues long.

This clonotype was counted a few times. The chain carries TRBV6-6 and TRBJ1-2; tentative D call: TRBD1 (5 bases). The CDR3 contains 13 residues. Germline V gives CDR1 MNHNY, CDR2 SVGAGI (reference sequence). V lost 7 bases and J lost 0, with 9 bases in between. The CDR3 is CASKSRANYGYTF. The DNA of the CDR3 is TGTGCCAGCAAGAGCAGGGCTAACTATGGCTACACCTTC.

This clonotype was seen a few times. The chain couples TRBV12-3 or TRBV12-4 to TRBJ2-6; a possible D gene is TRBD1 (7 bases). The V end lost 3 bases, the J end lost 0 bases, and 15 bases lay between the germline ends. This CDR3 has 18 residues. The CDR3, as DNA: TGTGCCAGCAGTTTTTTGCGGGACAGTCTCTCTGGGGCCAACGTCCTGACTTTC. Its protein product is CASSFLRDSLSGANVLTF.

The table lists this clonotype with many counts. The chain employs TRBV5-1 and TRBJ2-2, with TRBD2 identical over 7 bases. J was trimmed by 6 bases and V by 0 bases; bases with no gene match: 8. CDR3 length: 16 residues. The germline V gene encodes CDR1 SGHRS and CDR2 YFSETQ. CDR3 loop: CASSLELAVSSGELFF. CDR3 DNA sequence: TGCGCCAGCAGCTTGGAGCTAGCGGTATCCTCCGGGGAGCTGTTTTTT.

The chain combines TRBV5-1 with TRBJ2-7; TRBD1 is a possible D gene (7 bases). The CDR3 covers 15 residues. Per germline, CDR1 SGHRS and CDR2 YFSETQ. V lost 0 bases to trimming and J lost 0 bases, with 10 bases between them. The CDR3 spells CASSLGQGGSYEQYV. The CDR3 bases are TGCGCCAGCAGCTTGGGGCAGGGGGGCTCCTACGAGCAGTACGTC.